This T cell receptor beta chain was sequenced during a study of sequential checkpoint blockade in melanoma. The treatment denotes: randomized to nivolumab then ipilimumab (arm A) or the reverse (arm B). J was trimmed by 10 bases and V by 4 bases; bases with no gene match: 17. From germline, CDR1 is SGHTS and CDR2 YDEGEE. The CDR3 consists of 17 residues. Sequencing was performed with immunoSEQ multiplex PCR; in TCRdb, only in-frame clones are kept and a portion is missing. Among 8,500 to 10,000 clones listed, around 66% were seen once. This specimen consisted of CD8+ T cells sorted from blood (inferred from file names), obtained from a patient given nivolumab and ipilimumab in sequence. The sequence came from a human donor with melanoma. V gene TRBV5-8 combines with J gene TRBJ2-4, with TRBD1 matching 10 bases. The CDR3 bases are TGTGCCAGCAGCACCCGGGACAGGGGACTCCAAAATTGGATTCAGTACTTC. The encoded protein is CASSTRDRGLQNWIQYF.